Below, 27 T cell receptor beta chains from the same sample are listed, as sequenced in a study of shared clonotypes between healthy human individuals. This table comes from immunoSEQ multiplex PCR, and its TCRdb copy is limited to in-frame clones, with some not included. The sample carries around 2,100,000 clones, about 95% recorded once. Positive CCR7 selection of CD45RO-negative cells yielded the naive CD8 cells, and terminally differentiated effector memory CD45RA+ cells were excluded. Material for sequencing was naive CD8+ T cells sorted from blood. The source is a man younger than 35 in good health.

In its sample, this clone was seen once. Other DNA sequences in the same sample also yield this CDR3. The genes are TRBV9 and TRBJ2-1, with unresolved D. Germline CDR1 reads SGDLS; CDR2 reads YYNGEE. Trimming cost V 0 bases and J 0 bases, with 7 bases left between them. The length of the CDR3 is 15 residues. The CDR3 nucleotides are TGTGCCAGCAGCGTAGGGGCAAGCTCCTACAATGAGCAGTTCTTC. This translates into CASSVGASSYNEQFF.

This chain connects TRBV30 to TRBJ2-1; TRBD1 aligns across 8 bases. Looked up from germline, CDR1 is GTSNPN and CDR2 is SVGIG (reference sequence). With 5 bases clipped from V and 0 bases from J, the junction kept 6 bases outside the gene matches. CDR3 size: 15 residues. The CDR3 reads CAWDLGQGSYNEQFF. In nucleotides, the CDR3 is TGTGCCTGGGACCTTGGACAGGGCTCCTACAATGAGCAGTTCTTC. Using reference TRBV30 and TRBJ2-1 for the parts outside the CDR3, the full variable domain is SQTIHQWPATLVQPVGSPLSLECTVEGTSNPNLYWYRQAAGRGLQLLFYSVGIGQISSEVPQNLSASRPQDRQFILSSKKLLLSDSGFYLCAWDLGQGSYNEQFFGPGTRLTVL.

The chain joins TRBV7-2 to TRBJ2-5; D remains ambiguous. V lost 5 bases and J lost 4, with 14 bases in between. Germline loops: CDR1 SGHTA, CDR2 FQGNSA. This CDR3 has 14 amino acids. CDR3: CASSPSRRGETQYF. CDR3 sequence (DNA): TGTGCCAGCAGCCCGAGTAGGAGAGGAGAGACCCAGTACTTC.

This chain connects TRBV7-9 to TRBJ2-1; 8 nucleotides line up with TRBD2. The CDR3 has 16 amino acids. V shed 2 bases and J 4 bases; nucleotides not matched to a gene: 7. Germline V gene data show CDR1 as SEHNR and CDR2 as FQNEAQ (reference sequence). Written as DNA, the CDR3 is TGTGCCAGCAGCTTAACTAGCGGACTACTGTACAATGAGCAGTTCTTC. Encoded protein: CASSLTSGLLYNEQFF. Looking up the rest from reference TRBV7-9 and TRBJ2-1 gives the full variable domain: DTGVSQNPRHKITKRGQNVTFRCDPISEHNRLYWYRQTLGQGPEFLTYFQNEAQLEKSRLLSDRFSAERPKGSFSTLEIQRTEQGDSAMYLCASSLTSGLLYNEQFFGPGTRLTVL.

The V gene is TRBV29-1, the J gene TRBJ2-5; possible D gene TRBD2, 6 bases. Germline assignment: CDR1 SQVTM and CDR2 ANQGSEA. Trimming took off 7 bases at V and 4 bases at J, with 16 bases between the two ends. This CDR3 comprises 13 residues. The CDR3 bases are TGCAGCGGGGAGGTTGATGGGGCAGAGACCCAGTACTTC. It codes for CSGEVDGAETQYF.

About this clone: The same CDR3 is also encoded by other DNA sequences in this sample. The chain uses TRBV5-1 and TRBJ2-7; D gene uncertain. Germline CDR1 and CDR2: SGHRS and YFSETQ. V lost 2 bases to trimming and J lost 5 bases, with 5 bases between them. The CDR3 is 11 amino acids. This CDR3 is CASSFGDEQYF. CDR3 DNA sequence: TGCGCCAGCAGCTTTGGGGACGAGCAGTACTTC.

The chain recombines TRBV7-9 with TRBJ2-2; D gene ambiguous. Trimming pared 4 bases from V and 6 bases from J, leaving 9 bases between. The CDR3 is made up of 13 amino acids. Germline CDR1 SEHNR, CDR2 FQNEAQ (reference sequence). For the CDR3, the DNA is TGTGCCAGCAGCTATAGGGCCTCCGGGGAGCTGTTTTTT. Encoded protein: CASSYRASGELFF.

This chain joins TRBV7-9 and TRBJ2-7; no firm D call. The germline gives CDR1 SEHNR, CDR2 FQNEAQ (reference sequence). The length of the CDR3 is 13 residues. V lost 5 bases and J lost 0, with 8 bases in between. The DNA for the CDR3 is TGTGCCAGCAGCCCCCAGGACTCCTACGAGCAGTACTTC. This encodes CASSPQDSYEQYF.

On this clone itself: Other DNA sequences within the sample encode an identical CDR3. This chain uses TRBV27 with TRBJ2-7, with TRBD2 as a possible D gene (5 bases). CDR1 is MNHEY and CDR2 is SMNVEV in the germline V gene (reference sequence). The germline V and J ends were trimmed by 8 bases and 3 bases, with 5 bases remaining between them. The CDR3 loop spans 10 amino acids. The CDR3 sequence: CASGGYEQYF. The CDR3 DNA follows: TGTGCCAGCGGAGGCTACGAGCAGTACTTC.

The CDR3 here is CASSSRGPGGYTF. The CDR3 nucleotides are TGTGCCAGCAGCAGCAGGGGGCCGGGTGGCTACACCTTC. The chain links TRBV21-1 to TRBJ1-2; the DNA was not compared with TRBD1, the D call given in the table. TRBV21-1 is noted as a pseudogene. The length of the CDR3 is 13 residues.

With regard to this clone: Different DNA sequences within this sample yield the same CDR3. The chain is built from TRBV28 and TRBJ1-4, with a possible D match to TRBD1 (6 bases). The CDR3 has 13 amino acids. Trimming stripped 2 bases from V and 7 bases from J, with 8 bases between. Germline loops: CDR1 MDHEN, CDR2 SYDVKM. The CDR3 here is CASSLGGGEKLFF. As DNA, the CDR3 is TGTGCCAGCAGTTTAGGGGGCGGTGAAAAACTGTTTTTT.

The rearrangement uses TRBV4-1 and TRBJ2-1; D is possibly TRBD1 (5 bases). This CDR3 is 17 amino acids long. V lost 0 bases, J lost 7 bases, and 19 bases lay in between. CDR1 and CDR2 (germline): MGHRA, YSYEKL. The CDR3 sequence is CASSQDSLGQGWNEQFF. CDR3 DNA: TGCGCCAGCAGCCAAGATTCTTTGGGTCAGGGTTGGAATGAGCAGTTCTTC.

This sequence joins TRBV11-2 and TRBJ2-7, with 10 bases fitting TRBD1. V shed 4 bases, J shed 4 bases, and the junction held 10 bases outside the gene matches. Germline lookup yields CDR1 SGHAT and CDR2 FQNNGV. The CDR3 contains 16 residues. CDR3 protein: CASSSPDRGDWYEQYF. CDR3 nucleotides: TGTGCCAGCAGCTCCCCGGACAGGGGGGACTGGTACGAGCAGTACTTC.

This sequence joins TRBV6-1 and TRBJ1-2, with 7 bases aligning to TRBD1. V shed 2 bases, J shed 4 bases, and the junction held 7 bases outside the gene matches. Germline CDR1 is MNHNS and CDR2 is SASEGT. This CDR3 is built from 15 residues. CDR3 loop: CASSEPPTGIYGYTF. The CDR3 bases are TGTGCCAGCAGTGAACCCCCGACAGGGATCTATGGCTACACCTTC.

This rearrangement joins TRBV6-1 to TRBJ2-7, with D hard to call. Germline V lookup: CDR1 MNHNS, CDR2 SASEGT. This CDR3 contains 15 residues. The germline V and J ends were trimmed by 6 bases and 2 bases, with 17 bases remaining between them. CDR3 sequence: CASSAPPSLTYEQYF. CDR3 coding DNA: TGTGCCAGCAGCGCCCCACCAAGCCTCACCTACGAGCAGTACTTC.

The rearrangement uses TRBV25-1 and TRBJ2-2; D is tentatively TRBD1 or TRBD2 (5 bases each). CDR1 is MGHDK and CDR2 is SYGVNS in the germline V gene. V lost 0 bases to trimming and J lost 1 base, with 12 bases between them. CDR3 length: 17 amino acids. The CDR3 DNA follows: TGTGCCAGCAGTGAATATCCCGGGACGGAGAACACCGGGGAGCTGTTTTTT. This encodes CASSEYPGTENTGELFF.

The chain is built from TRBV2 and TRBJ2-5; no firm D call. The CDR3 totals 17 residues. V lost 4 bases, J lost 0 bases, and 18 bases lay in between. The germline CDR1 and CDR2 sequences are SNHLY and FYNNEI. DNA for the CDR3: TGTGCCAGCAGTGGTAATGTTCGCTCCAGCGACCAAGAGACCCAGTACTTC. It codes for CASSGNVRSSDQETQYF.

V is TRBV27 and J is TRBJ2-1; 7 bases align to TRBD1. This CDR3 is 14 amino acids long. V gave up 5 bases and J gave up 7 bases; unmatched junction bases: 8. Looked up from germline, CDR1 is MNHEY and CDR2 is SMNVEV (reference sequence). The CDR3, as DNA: TGTGCCAGCAGTCCAAGAACGACAGGGAATGAGCAGTTCTTC. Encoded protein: CASSPRTTGNEQFF.

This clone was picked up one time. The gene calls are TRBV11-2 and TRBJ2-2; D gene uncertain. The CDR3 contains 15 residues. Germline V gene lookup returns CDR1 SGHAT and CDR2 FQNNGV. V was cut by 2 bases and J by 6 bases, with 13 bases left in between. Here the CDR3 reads CASSLTPKSAGELFF. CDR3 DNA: TGTGCCAGCAGCTTAACACCAAAGTCCGCCGGGGAGCTGTTTTTT.

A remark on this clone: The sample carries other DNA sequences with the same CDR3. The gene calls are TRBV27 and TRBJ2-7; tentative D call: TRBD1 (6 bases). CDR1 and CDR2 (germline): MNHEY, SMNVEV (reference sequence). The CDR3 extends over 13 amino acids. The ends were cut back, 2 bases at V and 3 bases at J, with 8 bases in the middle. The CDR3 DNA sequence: TGTGCCAGCAGTTTACAGGGGTTCTACGAGCAGTACTTC. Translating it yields CASSLQGFYEQYF.

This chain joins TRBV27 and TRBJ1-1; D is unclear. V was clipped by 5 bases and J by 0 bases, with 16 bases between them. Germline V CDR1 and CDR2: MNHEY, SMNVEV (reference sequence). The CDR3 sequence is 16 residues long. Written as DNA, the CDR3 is TGTGCCAGCAGTACACGGACGGGAACCATGAACACTGAAGCTTTCTTT. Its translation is CASSTRTGTMNTEAFF.

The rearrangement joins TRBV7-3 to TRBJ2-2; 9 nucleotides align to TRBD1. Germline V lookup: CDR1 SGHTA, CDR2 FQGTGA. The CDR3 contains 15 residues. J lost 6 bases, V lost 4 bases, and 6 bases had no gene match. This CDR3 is CASSSLTGGAGELFF. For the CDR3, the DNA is TGTGCCAGCAGCTCGTTAACAGGGGGCGCCGGGGAGCTGTTTTTT.

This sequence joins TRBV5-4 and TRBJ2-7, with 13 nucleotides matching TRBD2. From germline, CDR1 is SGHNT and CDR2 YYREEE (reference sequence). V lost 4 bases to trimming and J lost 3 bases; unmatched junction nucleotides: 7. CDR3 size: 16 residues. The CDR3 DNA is TGTGCCAGCAGCCGGACTAGCGGGAGTCTCGACTACGAGCAGTACTTC. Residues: CASSRTSGSLDYEQYF.

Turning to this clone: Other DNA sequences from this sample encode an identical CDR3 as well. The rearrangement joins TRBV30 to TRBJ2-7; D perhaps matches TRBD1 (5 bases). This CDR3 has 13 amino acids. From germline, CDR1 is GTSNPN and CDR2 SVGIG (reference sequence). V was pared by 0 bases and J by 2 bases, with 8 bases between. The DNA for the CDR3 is TGTGCCTGGAGTGTAGGGGCGGCCTACGAGCAGTACTTC. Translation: CAWSVGAAYEQYF.

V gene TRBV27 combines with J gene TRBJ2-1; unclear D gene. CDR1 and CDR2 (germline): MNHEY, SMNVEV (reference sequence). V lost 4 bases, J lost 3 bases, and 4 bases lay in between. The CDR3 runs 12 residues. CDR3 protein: CASSSYYNEQFF. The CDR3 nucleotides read TGTGCCAGCAGTTCATACTACAATGAGCAGTTCTTC.

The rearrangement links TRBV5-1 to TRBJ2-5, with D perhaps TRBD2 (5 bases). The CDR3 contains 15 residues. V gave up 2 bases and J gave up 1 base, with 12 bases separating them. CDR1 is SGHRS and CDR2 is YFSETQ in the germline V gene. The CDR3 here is CASSFGIRAQETQYF. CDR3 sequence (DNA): TGCGCCAGCAGCTTCGGGATCCGAGCCCAAGAGACCCAGTACTTC. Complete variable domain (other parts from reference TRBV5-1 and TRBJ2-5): KAGVTQTPRYLIKTRGQQVTLSCSPISGHRSVSWYQQTPGQGLQFLFEYFSETQRNKGNFPGRFSGRQFSNSRSEMNVSTLELGDSALYLCASSFGIRAQETQYFGPGTRLLVL.

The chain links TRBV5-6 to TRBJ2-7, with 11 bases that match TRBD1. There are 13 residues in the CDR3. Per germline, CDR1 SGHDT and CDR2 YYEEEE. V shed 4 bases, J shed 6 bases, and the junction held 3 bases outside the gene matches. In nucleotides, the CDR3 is TGTGCCAGCAGCCACGGGACAGGGGGCGAGCAGTACTTC. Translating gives CASSHGTGGEQYF.